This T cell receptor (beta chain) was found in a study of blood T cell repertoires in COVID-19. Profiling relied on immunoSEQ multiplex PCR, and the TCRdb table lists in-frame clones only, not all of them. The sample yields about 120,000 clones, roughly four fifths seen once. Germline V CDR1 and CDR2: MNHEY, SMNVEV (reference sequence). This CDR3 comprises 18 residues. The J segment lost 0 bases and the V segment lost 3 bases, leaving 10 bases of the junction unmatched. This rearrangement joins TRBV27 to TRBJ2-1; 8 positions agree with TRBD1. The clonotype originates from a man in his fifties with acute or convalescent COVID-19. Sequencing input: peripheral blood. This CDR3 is CASSFGAGGPPSYNEQFF. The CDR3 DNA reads TGTGCCAGCAGTTTCGGGGCAGGGGGCCCCCCCTCCTACAATGAGCAGTTCTTC.